Sequencing of this TCR beta chain was carried out in a study of cytomegalovirus exposure and HLA in healthy donors. Study-wide background: Earlier sequencing of some 180 million T cells yielded 90 million to 140 million unique TCR beta sequences. Early released data had 80 million or so unique TCRs, all coming from HLA-typed donors.

Remarks on this clone: The target antigen is unknown.

The PCR ran on 60 Vbeta and 13 Jbeta primers. Clones were sequenced by immunoSEQ multiplex PCR, and TCRdb holds only the in-frame ones, with some missing. Of about 130,000 clones in the sample, approximately 84% were seen once. The germline V and J ends were trimmed by 7 bases and 0 bases, with 10 bases remaining between them. The CDR3 contains 14 residues. Germline V gives CDR1 SNHLY, CDR2 FYNNEI. Study-wide points: Presence/absence analyses took donor sequencing depth as roughly uniform.

These donors, healthy bone marrow donors, were studied. This chain links TRBV2 with TRBJ1-5, with D perhaps TRBD1 (5 bases). The origin of this receptor is a boy aged 2-15 years in good health and CMV-seronegative. The source material was PBMCs. The CDR3 sequence: CASMGQYSNQPQHF. The CDR3 nucleotides read TGTGCCAGCATGGGGCAGTATAGCAATCAGCCCCAGCATTTT.